The clone carrying this TCR beta chain was counted at least ten times. Its antigen remains unknown. This entry is derived from a study of T cells after posttransplantation cyclophosphamide. Study-level results: Recipient CMV seropositivity and CMV reactivation strongly tracked TRB clonality.

Per the germline V gene, CDR1 is MNHEY and CDR2 is SVGAGI. The CDR3 spans 14 residues. V lost 2 bases and J lost 5, with 12 bases in between. The protocol was immunoSEQ multiplex PCR, while the TCRdb copy is restricted to in-frame clones and leaves out a portion. Observed in the sample are 20,000 to 25,000 clones, none of them singletons. A marrow graft followed busulfan-fludarabine conditioning, with cyclophosphamide on days +3 and +4. This chain connects TRBV6-5 to TRBJ1-2, with D perhaps matching TRBD1 (6 bases). This specimen consisted of PBMCs, obtained after allogeneic stem cell transplant with posttransplant cyclophosphamide. The origin of this receptor is a young adult male patient who received an allogeneic stem cell transplant from a related donor, was CMV-positive, and had no GVHD. The T cells may come from the graft donor. The CDR3 reads CASSYTIQGYGYTF. CDR3 nucleotide sequence: TGTGCCAGCAGTTACACGATTCAGGGGTATGGCTACACCTTC.